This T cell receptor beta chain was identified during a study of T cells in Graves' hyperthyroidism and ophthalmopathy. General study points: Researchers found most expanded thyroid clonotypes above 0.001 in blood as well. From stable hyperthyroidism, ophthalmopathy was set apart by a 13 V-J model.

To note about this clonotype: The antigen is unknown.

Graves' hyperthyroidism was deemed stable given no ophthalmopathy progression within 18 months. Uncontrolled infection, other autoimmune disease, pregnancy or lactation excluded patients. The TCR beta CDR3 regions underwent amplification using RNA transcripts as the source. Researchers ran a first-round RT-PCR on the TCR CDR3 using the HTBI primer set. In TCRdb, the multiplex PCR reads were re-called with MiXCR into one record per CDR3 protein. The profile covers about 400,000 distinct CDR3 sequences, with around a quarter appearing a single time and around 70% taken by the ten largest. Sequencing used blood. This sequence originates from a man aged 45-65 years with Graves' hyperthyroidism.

CDR3 in DNA: TGTGCCAGCAGTGATGCTAGCGGGATCGGGTACGAGCAGTACTTC. This gives the protein CASSDASGIGYEQYF. This sequence joins TRBV28 and TRBJ2-7; TRBD2 aligns across 9 bases. CDR1 is MDHEN and CDR2 is SYDVKM in the germline V gene. V shed 5 bases, J shed 4 bases, and the junction held 9 bases outside the gene matches. There are 15 residues in the CDR3.